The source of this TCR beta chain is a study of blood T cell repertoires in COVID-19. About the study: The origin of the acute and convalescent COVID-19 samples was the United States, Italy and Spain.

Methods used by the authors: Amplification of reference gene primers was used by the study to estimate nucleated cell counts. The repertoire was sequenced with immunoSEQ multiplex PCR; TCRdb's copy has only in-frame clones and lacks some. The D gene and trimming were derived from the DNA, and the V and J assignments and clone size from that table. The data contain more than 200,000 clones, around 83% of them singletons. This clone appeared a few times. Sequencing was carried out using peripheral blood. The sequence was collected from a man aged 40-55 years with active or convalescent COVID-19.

This chain's CDR3 is CASSPLQGDRETQYF. CDR3 sequence (DNA): TGTGCCAGCAGCCCATTGCAGGGCGATAGAGAGACCCAGTACTTC. The chain recombines TRBV27 with TRBJ2-5, with D maybe TRBD1 (5 bases). The CDR3 sequence is 15 residues long. V lost 6 bases and J 4 bases, leaving 18 bases between the germline ends. Germline V gene data show CDR1 as MNHEY and CDR2 as SMNVEV (reference sequence).